The sequence of this TCR beta chain was determined in a study of blood T cell repertoires in COVID-19. Study-wide background: Both acute and convalescent COVID-19 samples were obtained from the United States, Italy and Spain.

This CDR3 comprises 22 residues. V lost 1 base, J lost 5 bases, and 22 bases stayed unmatched. CDR1 is SGHRS, CDR2 YFSETQ, per germline. Donors of Cohort 3 who recovered were those that had two negative PCRs, clearance, or symptom resolution. In the source study's methods: Cell counts per sample came from amplifying reference gene primers. Clones were read by immunoSEQ multiplex PCR, and TCRdb kept only the in-frame ones, dropping some. V, J and clone size were drawn from that table, and D and trimming were deduced from the DNA. In the table there are 300,000 to 450,000 clones, approximately 84% of which are singletons.

Material for sequencing was PBMCs or T cells enriched from blood (not recorded which). The V and J genes are TRBV5-1 and TRBJ2-4; 12 bases match TRBD1. This TCR was recovered from a woman younger than 45 who had recovered from COVID-19. The CDR3 DNA reads TGCGCCAGCAGCTTGCAACCCGACCAGGGACAGGGGGCCGGTCTAGGCGAAAACATTCAGTACTTC. It encodes CASSLQPDQGQGAGLGENIQYF.